Listed below are T cell receptor beta chains from one sample, sequenced in a study of cytomegalovirus exposure and HLA in healthy donors. The assay was immunoSEQ multiplex PCR, and TCRdb's table has in-frame clones only and misses some. The table lists roughly 150,000 clones, roughly 84% of them singletons, with approximately 1.3% in the top ten. Sequencing input: PBMCs. The receptors here all came from a boy aged 2-9 years in good health and CMV-seronegative. The CDR3 runs from the conserved cysteine through the conserved F or W. Each record gives: J gene, V gene, CDR3 protein.

TRBJ1-2 TRBV19 CASRNRDRLSYGYTF
TRBJ2-2 TRBV29-1 CSVDSGDTGELFF
TRBJ2-7 TRBV27 CASSARGRGYEQYF
TRBJ2-1 TRBV28 CASSYGAGEQFF
TRBJ2-5 TRBV27 CASSSYREKETQYF
TRBJ2-7 TRBV9 CASSPRLAKTYEQYF
- TRBV9 CASSETGTGGHEQYF
TRBJ2-5 TRBV5-5 CASSLAASAMETQYF
TRBJ2-7 TRBV11-1 CASSSRGSHEQYF
TRBJ2-6 TRBV6-1 CASSESGDSGANVLTF
TRBJ1-2 TRBV25-1 CASSAVSGYTF
- TRBV4-3 CASSQYQGAYEQYF
TRBJ1-5 TRBV30 CAWSVGVDRSQPQHF
TRBJ1-3 TRBV30 CAWRSANSGNTIYF
TRBJ1-1 TRBV27 CASSRRQGGGTEAFF
TRBJ2-1 TRBV4-2 CASSHQAREDNEQFF
TRBJ2-1 TRBV4-1 CASSQGLGLAAYNEQFF
TRBJ1-5 TRBV4-2 CASSQGQGNQPQHF
TRBJ2-7 TRBV6-5 CASRLSGLDSYEQYF
TRBJ1-1 TRBV27 CASSSHPGGGTEAFF
TRBJ2-7 TRBV27 CASSSPGLAGVGEQYF
TRBJ2-3 TRBV28 CASRGGADTQYF
TRBJ2-1 TRBV7-9 CASSLGAGGGRLINEQFF
TRBJ1-2 TRBV5-8 CASSLGGVDDYGYTF
TRBJ1-2 TRBV15 CATSRDWGGAKGYGYTF
TRBJ1-6 TRBV14 CASSQVGGLSPLHF
TRBJ2-1 TRBV10-1 CASSERGANEQFF
TRBJ1-1 TRBV27 CASSLWGRANTEAFF
TRBJ2-1 TRBV5-6 CASSLGLAGHNEQFF
TRBJ2-2 TRBV7-2 CASSSSPGELFF
TRBJ1-1 TRBV19 CASSNGQGGTEAFF
TRBJ2-5 TRBV10-3 CAISERGGETQYF
TRBJ2-2 TRBV12-5 CASGGKRGGNTNTGELFF
TRBJ2-5 TRBV5-6 CASSASGTSGRWGTQYF
TRBJ2-1 TRBV9 CASSPSDSGNNEQFF
TRBJ2-7 TRBV29-1 CSVGEGLAGGEQYF
TRBJ2-5 TRBV7-8 CASSPRLAGGLETQYF
TRBJ2-1 TRBV19 CASSPLGTGVGNEQFF
TRBJ1-1 TRBV19 CASIGGQYYTEAFF
TRBJ2-7 TRBV27 CASRDRYEQYF
TRBJ1-5 TRBV4-3 CASSHEGDLPGQPQHF
TRBJ1-2 TRBV5-6 CASSLFRDRVAGSGYTF
TRBJ1-1 TRBV15 CATTGGGVNTEAFF
TRBJ2-3 TRBV6-1 CASSDLSSASTDTQYF
TRBJ2-3 TRBV27 CASSLRGSTQYF